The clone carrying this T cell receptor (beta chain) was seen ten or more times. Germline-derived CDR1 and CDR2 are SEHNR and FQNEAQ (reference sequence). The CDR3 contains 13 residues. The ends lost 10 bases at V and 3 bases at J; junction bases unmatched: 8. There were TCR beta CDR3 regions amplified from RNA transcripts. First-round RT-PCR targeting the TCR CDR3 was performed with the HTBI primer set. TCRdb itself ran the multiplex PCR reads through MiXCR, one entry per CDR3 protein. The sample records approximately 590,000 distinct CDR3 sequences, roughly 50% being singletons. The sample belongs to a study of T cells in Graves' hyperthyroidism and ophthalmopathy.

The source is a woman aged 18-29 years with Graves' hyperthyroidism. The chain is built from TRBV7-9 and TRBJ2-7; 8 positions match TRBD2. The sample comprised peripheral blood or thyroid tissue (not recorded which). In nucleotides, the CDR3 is TGTGCCACCAAGCCAGCGGGAGACTACGAGCAGTACTTC. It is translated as CATKPAGDYEQYF.